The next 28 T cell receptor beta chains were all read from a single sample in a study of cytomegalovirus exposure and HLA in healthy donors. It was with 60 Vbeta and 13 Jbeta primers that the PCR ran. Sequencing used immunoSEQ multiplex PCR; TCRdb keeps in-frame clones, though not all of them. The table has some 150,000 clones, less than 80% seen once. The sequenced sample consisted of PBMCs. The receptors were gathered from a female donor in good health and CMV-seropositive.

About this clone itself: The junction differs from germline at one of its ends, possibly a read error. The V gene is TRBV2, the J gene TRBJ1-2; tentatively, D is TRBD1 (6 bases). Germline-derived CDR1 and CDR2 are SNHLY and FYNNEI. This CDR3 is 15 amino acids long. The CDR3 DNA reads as TGTGCCAACAGTGATAGGTCTCACGGACAGATAGGCTACACCTTC. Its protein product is CANSDRSHGQIGYTF.

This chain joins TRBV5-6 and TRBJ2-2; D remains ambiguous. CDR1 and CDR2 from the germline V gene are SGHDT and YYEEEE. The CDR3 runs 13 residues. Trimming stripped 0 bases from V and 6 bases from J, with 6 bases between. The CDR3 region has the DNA TGTGCCAGCAGCTTGGGCTCGGCCGGGGAGCTGTTTTTT. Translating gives CASSLGSAGELFF.

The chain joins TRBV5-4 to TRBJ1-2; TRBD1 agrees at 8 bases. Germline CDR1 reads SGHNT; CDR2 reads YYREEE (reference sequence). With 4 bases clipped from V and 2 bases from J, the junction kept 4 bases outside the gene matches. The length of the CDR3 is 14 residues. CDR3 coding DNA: TGTGCCAGCAGCACCCGGGACAGGAACTATGGCTACACCTTC. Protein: CASSTRDRNYGYTF.

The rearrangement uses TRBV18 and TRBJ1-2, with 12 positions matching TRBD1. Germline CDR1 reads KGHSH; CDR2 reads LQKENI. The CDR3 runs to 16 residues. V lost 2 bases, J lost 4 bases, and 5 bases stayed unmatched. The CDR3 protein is CASSPGTGGSSYGYTF. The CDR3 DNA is TGTGCCAGCTCACCAGGGACAGGGGGCTCGAGCTATGGCTACACCTTC.

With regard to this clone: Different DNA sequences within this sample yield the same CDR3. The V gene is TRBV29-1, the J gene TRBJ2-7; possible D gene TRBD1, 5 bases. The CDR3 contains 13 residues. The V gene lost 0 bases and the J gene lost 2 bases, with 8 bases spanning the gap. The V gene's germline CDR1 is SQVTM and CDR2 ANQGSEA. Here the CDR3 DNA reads TGCAGCGTTGAAGAAGGGGCAGCCTACGAGCAGTACTTC. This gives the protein CSVEEGAAYEQYF.

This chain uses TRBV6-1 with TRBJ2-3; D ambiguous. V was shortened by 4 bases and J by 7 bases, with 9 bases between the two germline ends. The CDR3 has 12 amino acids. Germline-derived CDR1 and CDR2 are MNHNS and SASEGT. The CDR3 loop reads CASSGEVNTQYF. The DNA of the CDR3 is TGTGCCAGCAGTGGTGAGGTCAATACGCAGTATTTT.

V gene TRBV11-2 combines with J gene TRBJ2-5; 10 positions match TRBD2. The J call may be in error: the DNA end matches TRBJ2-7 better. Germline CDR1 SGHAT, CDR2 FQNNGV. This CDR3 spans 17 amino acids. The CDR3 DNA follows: TGTGCCAGCAGCCAAGCTTCTAGCGGGGGCCTTGCCTACGAGCAGTACTTC. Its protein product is CASSQASSGGLAYEQYF.

The DNA of the CDR3 is TGTGCCAGCAGTGAAGTCTGGACTAGCCGCAATGAGCAGTTCTTC. Its translation is CASSEVWTSRNEQFF. The chain recombines TRBV6-1 with TRBJ2-1; 8 positions match TRBD2. The CDR3 has 15 residues. The V and J ends lost 1 base and 6 bases, in that order; junction bases with no gene match: 5. The germline V gene encodes CDR1 MNHNS and CDR2 SASEGT.

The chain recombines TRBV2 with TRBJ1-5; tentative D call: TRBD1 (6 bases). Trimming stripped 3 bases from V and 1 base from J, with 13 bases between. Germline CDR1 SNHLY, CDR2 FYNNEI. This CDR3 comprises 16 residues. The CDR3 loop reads CASSDGGPSSNQPQHF. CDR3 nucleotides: TGTGCCAGCAGTGATGGGGGCCCGTCGAGCAATCAGCCCCAGCATTTT.

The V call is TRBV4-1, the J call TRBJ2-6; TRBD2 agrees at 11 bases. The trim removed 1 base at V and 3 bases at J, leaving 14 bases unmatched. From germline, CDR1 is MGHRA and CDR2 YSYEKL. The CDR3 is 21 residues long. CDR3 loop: CASSQAATSGGISLGANVLTF. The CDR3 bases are TGCGCCAGCAGCCAAGCAGCCACTAGCGGGGGAATCTCTCTTGGGGCCAACGTCCTGACTTTC.

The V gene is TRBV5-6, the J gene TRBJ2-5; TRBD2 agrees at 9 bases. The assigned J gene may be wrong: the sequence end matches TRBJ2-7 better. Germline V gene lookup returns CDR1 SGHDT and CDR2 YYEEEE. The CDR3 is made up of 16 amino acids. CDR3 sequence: CASSGRGGLRSYEQYF. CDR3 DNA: TGTGCCAGCAGCGGGCGGGGGGGCCTGAGGTCCTACGAGCAGTACTTC.

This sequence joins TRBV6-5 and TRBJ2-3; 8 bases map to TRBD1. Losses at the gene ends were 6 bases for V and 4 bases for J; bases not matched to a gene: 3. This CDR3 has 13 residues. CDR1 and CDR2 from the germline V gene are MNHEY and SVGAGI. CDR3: CASSKDRADTQYF. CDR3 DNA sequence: TGTGCCAGCAGCAAGGACAGGGCAGATACGCAGTATTTT.

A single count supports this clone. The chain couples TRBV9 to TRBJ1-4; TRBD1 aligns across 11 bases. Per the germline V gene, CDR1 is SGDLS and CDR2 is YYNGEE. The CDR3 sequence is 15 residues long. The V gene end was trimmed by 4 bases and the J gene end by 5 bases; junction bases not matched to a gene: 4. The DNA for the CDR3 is TGTGCCAGCAGCCAAGGACAGGGGGCAAATGAAAAACTGTTTTTT. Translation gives CASSQGQGANEKLFF.

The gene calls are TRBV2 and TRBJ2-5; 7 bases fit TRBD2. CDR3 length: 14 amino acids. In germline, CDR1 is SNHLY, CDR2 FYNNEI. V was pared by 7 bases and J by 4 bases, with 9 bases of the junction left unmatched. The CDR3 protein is CASTVQTSAETQYF. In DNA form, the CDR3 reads TGTGCCAGCACCGTCCAAACTAGCGCAGAGACCCAGTACTTC.

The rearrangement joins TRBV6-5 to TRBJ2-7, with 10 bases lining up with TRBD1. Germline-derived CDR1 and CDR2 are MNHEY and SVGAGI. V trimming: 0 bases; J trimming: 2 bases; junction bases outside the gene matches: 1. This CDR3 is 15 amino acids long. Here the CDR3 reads CASSYSTGGTYEQYF. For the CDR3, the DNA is TGTGCCAGCAGTTACTCGACAGGGGGCACCTACGAGCAGTACTTC.

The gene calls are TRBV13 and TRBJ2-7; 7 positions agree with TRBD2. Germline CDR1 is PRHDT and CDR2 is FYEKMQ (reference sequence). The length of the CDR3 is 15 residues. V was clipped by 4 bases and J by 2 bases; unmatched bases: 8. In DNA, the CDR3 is TGTGCCAGCAGCTATCTCAAAGCGGGGCCCTACGAGCAGTACTTC. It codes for CASSYLKAGPYEQYF.

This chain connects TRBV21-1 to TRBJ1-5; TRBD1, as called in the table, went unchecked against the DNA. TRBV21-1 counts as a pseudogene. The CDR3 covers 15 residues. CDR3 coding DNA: TGTGCCAGCAGCAAAGGACAGGGAAGGAATCAGCCCCAGCATTTT. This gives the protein CASSKGQGRNQPQHF.

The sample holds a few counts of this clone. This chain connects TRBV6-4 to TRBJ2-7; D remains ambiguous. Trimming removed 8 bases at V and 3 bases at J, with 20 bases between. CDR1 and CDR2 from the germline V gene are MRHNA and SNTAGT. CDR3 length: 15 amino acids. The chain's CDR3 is CASLSSGKGFYEQYF. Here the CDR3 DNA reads TGTGCCAGCCTCTCTTCGGGTAAAGGCTTCTACGAGCAGTACTTC.

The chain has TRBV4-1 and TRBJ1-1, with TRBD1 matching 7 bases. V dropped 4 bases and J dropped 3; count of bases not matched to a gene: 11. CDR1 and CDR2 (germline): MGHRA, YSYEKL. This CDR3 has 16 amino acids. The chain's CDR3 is CASSPRIWDRHTEAFF. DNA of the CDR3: TGCGCCAGCAGCCCCCGCATTTGGGACAGACACACTGAAGCTTTCTTT.

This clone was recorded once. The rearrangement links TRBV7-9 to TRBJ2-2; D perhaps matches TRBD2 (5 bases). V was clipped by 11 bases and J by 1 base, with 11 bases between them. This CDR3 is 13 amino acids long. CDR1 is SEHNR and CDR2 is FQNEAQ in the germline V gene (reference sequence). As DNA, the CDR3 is TGTGCCCCAACTAGAGGGAACACCGGGGAGCTGTTTTTT. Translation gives CAPTRGNTGELFF. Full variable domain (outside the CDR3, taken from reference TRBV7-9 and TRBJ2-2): DTGVSQNPRHKITKRGQNVTFRCDPISEHNRLYWYRQTLGQGPEFLTYFQNEAQLEKSRLLSDRFSAERPKGSFSTLEIQRTEQGDSAMYLCAPTRGNTGELFFGEGSRLTVL.

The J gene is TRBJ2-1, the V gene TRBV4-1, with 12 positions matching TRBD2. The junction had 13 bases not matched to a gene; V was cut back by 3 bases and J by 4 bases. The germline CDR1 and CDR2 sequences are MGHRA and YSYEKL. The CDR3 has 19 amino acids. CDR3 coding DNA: TGCGCCAGCAGCCATCCCGGGCTAGCGGGGGGGCCGGATTACAATGAGCAGTTCTTC. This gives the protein CASSHPGLAGGPDYNEQFF.

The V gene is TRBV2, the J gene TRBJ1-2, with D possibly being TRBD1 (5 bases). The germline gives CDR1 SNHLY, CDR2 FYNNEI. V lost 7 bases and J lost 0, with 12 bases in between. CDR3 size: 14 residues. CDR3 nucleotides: TGTGCCAGCATTCAGGGCTTAGCTAACTATGGCTACACCTTC. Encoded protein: CASIQGLANYGYTF.

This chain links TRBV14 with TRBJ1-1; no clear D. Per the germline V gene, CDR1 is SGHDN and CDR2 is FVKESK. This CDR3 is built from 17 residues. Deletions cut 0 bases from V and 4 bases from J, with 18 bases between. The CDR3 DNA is TGTGCCAGCAGCCAAGATCAAGTCAGAGGTCTAGGCACTGAAGCTTTCTTT. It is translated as CASSQDQVRGLGTEAFF. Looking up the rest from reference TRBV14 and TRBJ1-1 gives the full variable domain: EAGVTQFPSHSVIEKGQTVTLRCDPISGHDNLYWYRRVMGKEIKFLLHFVKESKQDESGMPNNRFLAERTGGTYSTLKVQPAELEDSGVYFCASSQDQVRGLGTEAFFGQGTRLTVV.

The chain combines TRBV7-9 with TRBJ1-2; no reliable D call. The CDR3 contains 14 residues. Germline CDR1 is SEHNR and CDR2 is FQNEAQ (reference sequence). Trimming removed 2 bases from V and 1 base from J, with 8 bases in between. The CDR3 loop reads CASSLTVSNYGYTF. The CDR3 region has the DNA TGTGCCAGCAGCTTAACCGTCAGTAACTATGGCTACACCTTC.

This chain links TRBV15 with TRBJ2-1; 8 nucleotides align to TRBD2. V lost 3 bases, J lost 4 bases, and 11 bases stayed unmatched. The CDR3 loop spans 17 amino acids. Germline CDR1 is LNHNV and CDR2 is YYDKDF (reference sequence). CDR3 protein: CATSRAPTSVSYNEQFF. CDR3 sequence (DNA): TGTGCCACCAGCAGGGCCCCGACTAGCGTTTCATACAATGAGCAGTTCTTC.

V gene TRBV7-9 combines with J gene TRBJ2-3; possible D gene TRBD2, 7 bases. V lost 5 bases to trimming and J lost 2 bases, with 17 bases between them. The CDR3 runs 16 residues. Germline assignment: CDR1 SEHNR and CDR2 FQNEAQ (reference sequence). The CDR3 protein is CASSKKGGANTDTQYF. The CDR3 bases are TGTGCCAGCAGCAAAAAGGGGGGGGCGAACACAGATACGCAGTATTTT.

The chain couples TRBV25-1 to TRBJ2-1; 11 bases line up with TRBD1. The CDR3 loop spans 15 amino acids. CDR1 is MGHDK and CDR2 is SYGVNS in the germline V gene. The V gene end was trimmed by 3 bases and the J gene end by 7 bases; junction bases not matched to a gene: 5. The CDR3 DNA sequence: TGTGCCAGCAGTGAGCCGGGACAGGGGGGGAATGAGCAGTTCTTC. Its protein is CASSEPGQGGNEQFF. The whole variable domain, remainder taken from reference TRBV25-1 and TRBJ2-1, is EADIYQTPRYLVIGTGKKITLECSQTMGHDKMYWYQQDPGMELHLIHYSYGVNSTEKGDLSSESTVSRIRTEHFPLTLESARPSHTSQYLCASSEPGQGGNEQFFGPGTRLTVL.

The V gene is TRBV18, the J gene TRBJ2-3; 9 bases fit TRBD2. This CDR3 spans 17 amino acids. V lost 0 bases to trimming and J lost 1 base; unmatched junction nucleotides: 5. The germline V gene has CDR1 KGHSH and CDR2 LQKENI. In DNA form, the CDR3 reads TGTGCCAGCTCACCACCTGGCAAGCGGGGGGGCACAGATACGCAGTATTTT. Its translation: CASSPPGKRGGTDTQYF. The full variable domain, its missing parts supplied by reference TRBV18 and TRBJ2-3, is NAGVMQNPRHLVRRRGQEARLRCSPMKGHSHVYWYRQLPEEGLKFMVYLQKENIIDESGMPKERFSAEFPKEGPSILRIQQVVRGDSAAYFCASSPPGKRGGTDTQYFGPGTRLTVL.